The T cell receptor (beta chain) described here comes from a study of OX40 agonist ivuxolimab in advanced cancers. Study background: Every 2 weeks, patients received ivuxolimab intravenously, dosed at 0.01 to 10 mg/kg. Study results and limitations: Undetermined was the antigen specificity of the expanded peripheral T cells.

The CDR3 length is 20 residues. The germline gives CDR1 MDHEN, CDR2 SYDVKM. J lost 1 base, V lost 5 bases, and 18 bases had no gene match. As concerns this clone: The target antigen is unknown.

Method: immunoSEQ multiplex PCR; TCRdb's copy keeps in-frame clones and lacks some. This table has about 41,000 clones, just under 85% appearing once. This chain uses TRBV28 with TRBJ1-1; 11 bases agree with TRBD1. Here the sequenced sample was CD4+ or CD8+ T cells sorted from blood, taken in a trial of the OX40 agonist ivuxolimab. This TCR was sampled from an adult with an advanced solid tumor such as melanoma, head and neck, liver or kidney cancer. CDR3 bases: TGTGCCAGCAGTCCCTCAGAGTATGGGGTGGGACAGGGGGGGAACACTGAAGCTTTCTTT. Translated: CASSPSEYGVGQGGNTEAFF.